This entry describes one TCR beta chain. This clone was seen only a few times. What antigen it recognizes has not been identified. No much larger clonotype is one base removed from it; base qualities were not supplied. The data originate from a study of blood T cell repertoires in COVID-19 (dated by TCRdb to the early 2020s). A note on the overall study: Samples from collaborators originated in the United States, Italy and Spain and spanned both the acute and convalescent phases of COVID-19. The material from the prospective study consisted of cDNA or gDNA derived from T cells, B-cell-depleted T cells, or PBMCs. The dataset comprised deeply sampled blood TCRbeta repertoires from subjects exposed to, actively infected with, or recovered from COVID-19. The repertoires were made available in a free public database intended to serve as a resource for research on the immune response to SARS-CoV-2. The samples were drawn from two sources: the first 160 participants of the ongoing ImmuneRACE study, and 1,254 subjects contributed by 6 global collaborators. Sample metadata almost always included a de-identified subject ID, COVID-19 status, age in years and sex. Where HLA class I and class II types were available, the types were taken from metadata supplied by the sample provider, not from assay-based typing. What the work shows at the level of the full study, not this receptor alone: Clinical and demographic metadata were provided uncurated, with the amount varying by source and participant.

The immunoSEQ Assay, a bias-controlled multiplex PCR, was used to amplify TCRbeta CDR3 regions from genomic DNA. The published analysis was carried out like this. The number of nucleated cells in each sample was estimated from the amplification of reference gene primers within the assay. To quantify the absolute abundance of each unique TCRbeta CDR3 rearrangement, sequence reads were collapsed and filtered. For each sample, productive Simpson clonality was calculated as the square root of Simpson's diversity index across productive rearrangements. TCRdb obtained this table from immuneACCESS and retained in-frame rearrangements with V and J assigned. These tables miss some clones; where compared with another copy, unresolved V genes account for less than half of the shortfall, and the remainder is unexplained. The V and J calls and clone size were taken over from that table, and D and trimming were inferred from the DNA. A total of roughly 150,000 clones appear in this sample, around 83% of them only once. Of the sample, roughly 18% is held by the ten largest clones.

For this chain, trimming is 4 bases at the V end and 4 bases at the J end, and the number of junction bases without a gene match is 12. The CDR1 and CDR2 encoded by the germline V gene are SGHRS and YFSETQ. From cysteine to phenylalanine, the CDR3 is 17 amino acids long. Only the CDR3 region is kept as DNA, spanning 51 bases read in frame from base 1. A second Seattle source provided samples from volunteer blood donors who had recovered from COVID-19. Collaborating institutions collected whole blood in K2EDTA tubes following their own protocols. For TCRbeta analysis, collaborator samples were shipped as frozen whole blood, as isolated PBMCs, or as DNA extracted from either sample type.

The sequence joins TRBV5-1 to TRBJ2-3, with 10 central nucleotides matching TRBD2. The sample was peripheral blood. The clonotype comes from a woman between 65 and 79 years old who had recovered from COVID-19. The sequence in DNA is TGCGCCAGCAGCACTGGGGGACTGACTAGCGGGTCAGATACGCAGTATTTT. It is translated as CASSTGGLTSGSDTQYF.